Listed below are T cell receptor beta chains from one sample, sequenced in a study of early T cells in non-severe SARS-CoV-2 infection. TCRdb processed the 5' RACE reads anew with MiXCR; each CDR3 protein has one entry. The sample shows more than 35,000 distinct CDR3 sequences, roughly 4.4% of them seen only once. The sample comprised whole blood. These receptors were collected from an adult who was a healthcare worker with PCR-confirmed SARS-CoV-2 infection or an uninfected control (not recorded which). Each CDR3 is given with its conserved first and last residue. Fields, in order: V gene, J gene, clone size, D gene, CDR3 protein, CDR3 DNA. The D gene is left open where the match is weak. Size is stated for part of the rows, as once, few or many counts, or as a class when the clone is expanded.

TRBV7-2	TRBJ1-5	many	TRBD1	CASTPGGDQPQHF	TGTGCCAGCACTCCAGGGGGAGATCAGCCCCAGCATTTT
TRBV5-1	TRBJ1-4	-	TRBD1	CASSLEQGRHEKLFF	TGCGCCAGCAGCTTGGAACAGGGGCGGCATGAAAAACTGTTTTTT
TRBV11-2	TRBJ1-1	many	TRBD1	CASSLGTGMNTEAFF	TGTGCCAGCAGCCTAGGGACAGGAATGAACACTGAAGCTTTCTTT
TRBV7-6	TRBJ2-3	-	-	CASSLGVQVEDTQYF	TGTGCCAGCAGCTTAGGAGTCCAGGTGGAAGATACGCAGTATTTT
TRBV30	TRBJ2-7	many	TRBD1	CAWRTSGQVQYF	TGTGCCTGGAGGACCTCTGGACAGGTCCAGTACTTC
TRBV7-9	TRBJ1-2	many	-	CASSLVRTENGYTF	TGTGCCAGCAGCTTAGTCCGGACGGAAAATGGCTACACCTTC
TRBV10-3	TRBJ2-7	medium-sized	TRBD1	CAISDTGTAYEQYF	TGTGCCATCAGTGACACCGGGACAGCCTACGAGCAGTACTTC
TRBV2	TRBJ2-5	many	TRBD1	CASRTGTGEETQYF	TGTGCCAGCAGAACCGGGACAGGGGAAGAGACCCAGTACTTC
TRBV5-1	TRBJ1-2	many	-	CASSLELTTYGYTF	TGCGCCAGCAGCTTGGAGCTTACGACCTATGGCTACACCTTC
TRBV6-5	TRBJ1-3	many	TRBD1	CASSARQGTSGNTIYF	TGTGCCAGCAGTGCGCGACAGGGAACCTCTGGAAACACCATATATTTT
TRBV2	TRBJ2-5	-	-	CASSPALTSWGETQYF	TGTGCCAGCAGTCCCGCCCTGACAAGTTGGGGAGAGACCCAGTACTTC
TRBV12-3/TRBV12-4	TRBJ1-5	many	-	CASSSLGKQPQHF	TGTGCCAGCAGTTCACTAGGGAAGCAGCCCCAGCATTTT
TRBV4-1	TRBJ1-5	many	TRBD1	CASSQGLRGRIQPQHF	TGCGCCAGCAGCCAAGGGCTCAGGGGGCGCATTCAGCCCCAGCATTTT
TRBV6-6	TRBJ1-4	many	-	CASSYRFNEKLFF	TGTGCCAGCAGTTACAGGTTTAATGAAAAACTGTTTTTT
TRBV20-1	TRBJ2-2	many	-	CSARDGRLDQNTGELFF	TGCAGTGCTAGAGATGGCAGGCTAGACCAAAACACCGGGGAGCTGTTTTTT
TRBV25-1	TRBJ1-1	few	-	CASSGLRRGTEAFF	TGTGCCAGCAGTGGACTTCGTAGGGGCACTGAAGCTTTCTTT
TRBV29-1	TRBJ1-2	many	-	CSVLEGRHGYTF	TGCAGCGTTCTCGAGGGCCGCCATGGCTACACCTTC
TRBV30	TRBJ1-6	few	-	CAWSGVGNSPLHF	TGTGCCTGGAGCGGGGTTGGTAATTCACCCCTCCACTTT
TRBV11-2	TRBJ2-1	many	-	CASSLGLPGRSPYNEQFF	TGTGCCAGCAGCTTAGGCCTCCCCGGCAGATCCCCCTACAATGAGCAGTTCTTC
TRBV7-8	TRBJ2-2	few	-	CASSLRAGTGELFF	TGTGCCAGCAGCTTACGGGCAGGAACCGGGGAGCTGTTTTTT
TRBV29-1	TRBJ1-1	few	TRBD1	CSVENRGVVTEAFF	TGCAGCGTTGAAAACAGGGGGGTAGTCACTGAAGCTTTCTTT
TRBV12-3/TRBV12-4	TRBJ2-7	many	TRBD2	CASSLASGAGSGSYEQYF	TGTGCCAGCAGTTTAGCGTCGGGAGCGGGGTCGGGTTCCTACGAGCAGTACTTC
TRBV3-1	TRBJ2-1	many	-	CASRKGHFNEQFF	TGTGCCAGCAGGAAGGGACATTTCAATGAGCAGTTCTTC
TRBV4-1	TRBJ1-1	-	TRBD1	CASSQRTGENTEAFF	TGCGCCAGCAGCCAGAGGACAGGGGAGAACACTGAAGCTTTCTTT
TRBV10-3	TRBJ2-1	many	TRBD2	CAISESLTRGGHEQFF	TGTGCCATCAGTGAGTCCCTAACGCGGGGGGGACATGAGCAGTTCTTC
TRBV5-5	TRBJ2-1	many	-	CASSSAGLAQNEQFF	TGTGCCAGCAGTTCCGCCGGGCTGGCCCAGAATGAGCAGTTCTTC
TRBV6-1	TRBJ1-4	many	-	CASNLGNEKLFF	TGTGCCAGCAACCTTGGGAACGAAAAACTGTTTTTT